This T cell receptor beta chain was found in a study of identical twins. Germline V gene lookup returns CDR1 SGHTA and CDR2 FQGTGA. The CDR3 length is 15 residues. V was pared by 5 bases and J by 5 bases, with 5 bases of the junction left unmatched. TCRdb reprocessed the 5' RACE reads with MiXCR, giving one entry per CDR3 protein. The table records fewer than 250,000 distinct CDR3 sequences, around 7.6% of them present only once. Overall study findings and caveats: High-abundance cord blood beta clonotypes had fewer insertions; memory repertoires showed none. Alpha sequences out of frame and shared by twins had excess low generation probability. Zero-insertion analyses were open to partial confounding by invariant MAIT and iNKT cells.

With regard to this clonotype: Its specificity is unknown.

This sample also appeared in a second study, on yellow fever vaccine responses in identical twins.

Sequencing was performed on CD8+ T cells sorted from blood. The chain employs TRBV7-3 and TRBJ2-1; 11 bases are shared with TRBD2. The clonotype originates from a woman aged 18-29 years in good health. The CDR3, as DNA: TGTGCCAGCAGCCACGGGACTAGCGGACACAATGAGCAGTTCTTC. It specifies CASSHGTSGHNEQFF.